These 15 T cell receptor beta chains came from one sample sequenced in a study of blood T cell repertoires in COVID-19. TCRdb's table, derived via immunoSEQ multiplex PCR, lists solely in-frame clones and lacks some. Among under 200,000 clones listed, around 83% were seen once. Specimen: peripheral blood. The receptor set was obtained from a woman in her 40s with acute or convalescent COVID-19.

This chain uses TRBV6-2 or TRBV6-3 with TRBJ2-1; 8 bases line up with TRBD2. This CDR3 comprises 17 residues. Germline V lookup: CDR1 MNHEY, CDR2 SVGEGT. Germline trimming cut 3 bases from V and 9 bases from J; bases unmatched to any gene: 16. CDR3 sequence reads: CASSYPALAGPRGEQFF. Here the CDR3 DNA reads TGTGCCAGCAGTTATCCCGCCCTAGCGGGTCCTAGGGGTGAGCAGTTCTTC.

The rearrangement links TRBV3-1 (or the pseudogene TRBV3-2) to TRBJ1-3; no definite D call. Trimming took off 3 bases at V and 0 bases at J, with 12 bases between the two ends. The CDR3 extends over 16 amino acids. CDR1 is LGHDT and CDR2 is YNNKEL in the germline V gene (reference sequence). The CDR3 loop reads CASSHAFRISGNTIYF. The CDR3 region has the DNA TGTGCCAGCAGCCACGCGTTCAGGATCTCTGGAAACACCATATATTTT.

This rearrangement joins TRBV28 to TRBJ2-2; D unresolved. The V end was cut by 6 bases, the J end by 4 bases, with 18 bases between. The germline V gene encodes CDR1 MDHEN and CDR2 SYDVKM. The CDR3 runs to 16 residues. Written as DNA, the CDR3 is TGTGCCAGCAGACGTAAGGAGATATCGGGCACCGGGGAGCTGTTTTTT. Amino acids: CASRRKEISGTGELFF.

This clone was observed a handful of times. This chain uses TRBV28 with TRBJ2-3; D unclear. Trimming took off 1 base at V and 7 bases at J, with 12 bases between the two ends. This CDR3 is built from 14 residues. The germline gives CDR1 MDHEN, CDR2 SYDVKM. The CDR3 here is CASSLFVSPHTQYF. The CDR3 region has the DNA TGTGCCAGCAGTTTATTCGTGAGCCCACATACGCAGTATTTT.

This clone came up a few times. The genes are TRBV7-2 and TRBJ1-2; D may be TRBD1 (6 bases). Germline lookup yields CDR1 SGHTA and CDR2 FQGNSA. This CDR3 is 14 amino acids long. Trimming cost V 4 bases and J 8 bases, with 17 bases left between them. The CDR3 sequence is CASSSSQGFRGYTF. As DNA, the CDR3 is TGTGCCAGCAGCTCCTCACAGGGTTTTCGGGGCTACACCTTC.

The CDR3 DNA sequence: TGTGCCAGCAGACGCCGAGGTAGCGGGAGAGGAATTCAGTACTTC. Translating it yields CASRRRGSGRGIQYF. The V gene is TRBV11-2, the J gene TRBJ2-4, with 9 bases identical to TRBD2. Germline CDR1 reads SGHAT; CDR2 reads FQNNGV. J lost 10 bases, V lost 6 bases, and 13 bases had no gene match. This CDR3 spans 15 amino acids.

The V gene is TRBV28, the J gene TRBJ1-5; D ambiguous. CDR3 length equals 13 residues. The germline gives CDR1 MDHEN, CDR2 SYDVKM. V lost 7 bases and J 2 bases, leaving 9 bases between the germline ends. The CDR3 coding sequence is TGTGCCAGCACCGAGCCCCGCAATCAGCCCCAGCATTTT. Encoded protein: CASTEPRNQPQHF.

The chain uses TRBV6-6 and TRBJ2-5; no clear D. The germline V and J ends were trimmed by 7 bases and 2 bases, with 8 bases remaining between them. The CDR3 extends over 12 amino acids. Germline CDR1 and CDR2: MNHNY and SVGAGI (reference sequence). The CDR3 protein is CASKSPQETQYF. The CDR3 DNA reads TGTGCCAGCAAAAGCCCGCAAGAGACCCAGTACTTC.

The rearrangement joins TRBV5-1 to TRBJ2-1; tentative D call: TRBD2 (6 bases). The CDR3 is 15 amino acids. Germline V gives CDR1 SGHRS, CDR2 YFSETQ. V lost 4 bases and J lost 0, with 11 bases in between. The CDR3 DNA reads TGCGCCAGCAGCCCTAGCGTAGGCTCCTACAATGAGCAGTTCTTC. Translating gives CASSPSVGSYNEQFF.

The genes are TRBV5-5 and TRBJ1-6; a possible D gene is TRBD1 (5 bases). The germline V gene encodes CDR1 SGHKS and CDR2 YYEKEE (reference sequence). The CDR3 sequence is 15 residues long. Trimming removed 0 bases at V and 9 bases at J, with 13 bases between. This CDR3 is CASSLGQTIGSPLHF. CDR3 DNA: TGTGCCAGCAGCTTGGGACAGACCATAGGTTCACCCCTCCACTTT. Variable domain in full (rest from reference TRBV5-5 and TRBJ1-6): DAGVTQSPTHLIKTRGQQVTLRCSPISGHKSVSWYQQVLGQGPQFIFQYYEKEERGRGNFPDRFSARQFPNYSSELNVNALLLGDSALYLCASSLGQTIGSPLHFGNGTRLTVT.

The chain links TRBV29-1 to TRBJ2-5; weak D call: TRBD1 (6 bases). The germline V gene has CDR1 SQVTM and CDR2 ANQGSEA. This CDR3 is built from 15 residues. V was shortened by 3 bases and J by 4 bases, with 18 bases between the two germline ends. The DNA for the CDR3 is TGCAGCGTTGAGGAACAGGGTTGGATCGGAGAGACCCAGTACTTC. Translated, it gives CSVEEQGWIGETQYF.

This clone was seen once. The rearrangement joins TRBV11-2 to TRBJ1-1; D remains unclear. Trimming removed 6 bases at V and 7 bases at J, with 9 bases between. CDR3 size: 11 residues. Germline values: CDR1 SGHAT, CDR2 FQNNGV. The CDR3: CASRYSREAFF. In nucleotides, the CDR3 is TGTGCCAGCAGATACTCGCGTGAAGCTTTCTTT.

Only a few counts were recorded for this clone. The chain links TRBV20-1 to TRBJ1-6; D might be TRBD1 (5 bases). The CDR3 has 14 residues. The germline V gene has CDR1 DFQATT and CDR2 SNEGSKA (reference sequence). Trimming removed 3 bases at V and 6 bases at J, with 12 bases between. CDR3 DNA: TGCAGTGCTAGTTTGGGGCCATCTAATTCACCCCTCCACTTT. This sequence encodes CSASLGPSNSPLHF.

The V call is TRBV15, the J call TRBJ2-7; TRBD1 matches 8 bases. The length of the CDR3 is 16 residues. Germline V gives CDR1 LNHNV, CDR2 YYDKDF (reference sequence). Germline trimming cut 3 bases from V and 3 bases from J; bases unmatched to any gene: 10. The CDR3 reads CATSSSGQGKDYEQYF. CDR3 coding DNA: TGTGCCACCAGCAGCTCCGGACAGGGTAAAGACTACGAGCAGTACTTC.

The rearrangement links TRBV18 to TRBJ1-2; the match to TRBD1 covers 7 bases. The length of the CDR3 is 14 residues. CDR1 and CDR2 from the germline V gene are KGHSH and LQKENI. The V and J ends lost 4 bases and 0 bases, in that order; junction bases with no gene match: 2. The CDR3 DNA sequence: TGTGCCAGCTCACGGGACAGACCTAACTATGGCTACACCTTC. Protein sequence: CASSRDRPNYGYTF. The complete variable domain, with remaining parts taken from reference TRBV18 and TRBJ1-2, reads NAGVMQNPRHLVRRRGQEARLRCSPMKGHSHVYWYRQLPEEGLKFMVYLQKENIIDESGMPKERFSAEFPKEGPSILRIQQVVRGDSAAYFCASSRDRPNYGYTFGSGTRLTVV.